The present T cell receptor (beta chain) was sequenced within a study of T-cell reconstitution after alpha-beta-depleted transplantation in children (TCRdb year 2016). General notes on the study: Using TCR repertoire profiling, the study quantitatively followed how T-cell immune reconstitution unfolded in children after TCRalphabeta/CD19-depleted allogeneic hematopoietic cell transplantation. What the authors observed across the whole study: Apparently early alphabetaT-cell count recovery about two months after transplant reportedly relied on only several hundred rapidly expanded clones derived from non-depleted graft cells. Over the following months the frequencies of hyperexpanded clones went down, and after one year T-cell counts and TCRbeta diversity were mostly credited to newly produced T cells. In some patients, the high TCRbeta diversity seen at day 60 was put down to recipient T cells and intrathymic progenitors that had survived conditioning.

Library creation used PCR. Sequencing was carried out with an Illumina HiSeq 2500. Molecular barcoding was employed in the preparation of TCR libraries, with unique molecular identifiers being used to normalize TCRbeta repertoire quantification. The public reads were reprocessed in TCRdb via fastp at Q25 and MiXCR, keeping in-frame beta chains. Every entry covers one CDR3 protein and lists the most common genes and DNA from its rows. The sample contains around 800,000 distinct CDR3 sequences, about 16% of them found a single time. Clones ranked in the top ten supply around 5% of the sample. The treatment or condition tag for this specimen amounts to: allogeneic hematopoietic cell transplantation with graft depleted of TCRalphabeta T cells and CD19 B cells. The transplant recipients were children given TCRalphabeta/CD19-depleted allogeneic hematopoietic cell grafts. The CDR3, cysteine through phenylalanine, is 17 amino acids long. The only DNA kept is the CDR3, 51 bases in frame from the first base. V was cut back by 6 bases and J by 6 bases, leaving a gap of 23 bases between them.

The sample holds a few counts of this clonotype. Its binding antigen is unknown. Base qualities are not provided; no much larger clone lies one nucleotide away. The clonotype was recovered from a male patient younger than 18 who had a stem cell transplant for acute lymphoblastic leukemia, so the T cells may come from the graft donor. The rearranged segments are TRBV12-3 or TRBV12-4 and TRBJ1-4; TRBD1 could be the D gene, as 6 bases match. The sample consisted of PBMCs, mostly from graft donor cells, taken 360 days after TCRalphabeta/CD19-depleted stem cell transplant. The CDR3 reads as follows: CASSPAPKDGGYEKLFF. The nucleotide sequence is TGTGCCAGCAGCCCTGCCCCAAAGGACGGGGGCTATGAAAAACTGTTTTTT.